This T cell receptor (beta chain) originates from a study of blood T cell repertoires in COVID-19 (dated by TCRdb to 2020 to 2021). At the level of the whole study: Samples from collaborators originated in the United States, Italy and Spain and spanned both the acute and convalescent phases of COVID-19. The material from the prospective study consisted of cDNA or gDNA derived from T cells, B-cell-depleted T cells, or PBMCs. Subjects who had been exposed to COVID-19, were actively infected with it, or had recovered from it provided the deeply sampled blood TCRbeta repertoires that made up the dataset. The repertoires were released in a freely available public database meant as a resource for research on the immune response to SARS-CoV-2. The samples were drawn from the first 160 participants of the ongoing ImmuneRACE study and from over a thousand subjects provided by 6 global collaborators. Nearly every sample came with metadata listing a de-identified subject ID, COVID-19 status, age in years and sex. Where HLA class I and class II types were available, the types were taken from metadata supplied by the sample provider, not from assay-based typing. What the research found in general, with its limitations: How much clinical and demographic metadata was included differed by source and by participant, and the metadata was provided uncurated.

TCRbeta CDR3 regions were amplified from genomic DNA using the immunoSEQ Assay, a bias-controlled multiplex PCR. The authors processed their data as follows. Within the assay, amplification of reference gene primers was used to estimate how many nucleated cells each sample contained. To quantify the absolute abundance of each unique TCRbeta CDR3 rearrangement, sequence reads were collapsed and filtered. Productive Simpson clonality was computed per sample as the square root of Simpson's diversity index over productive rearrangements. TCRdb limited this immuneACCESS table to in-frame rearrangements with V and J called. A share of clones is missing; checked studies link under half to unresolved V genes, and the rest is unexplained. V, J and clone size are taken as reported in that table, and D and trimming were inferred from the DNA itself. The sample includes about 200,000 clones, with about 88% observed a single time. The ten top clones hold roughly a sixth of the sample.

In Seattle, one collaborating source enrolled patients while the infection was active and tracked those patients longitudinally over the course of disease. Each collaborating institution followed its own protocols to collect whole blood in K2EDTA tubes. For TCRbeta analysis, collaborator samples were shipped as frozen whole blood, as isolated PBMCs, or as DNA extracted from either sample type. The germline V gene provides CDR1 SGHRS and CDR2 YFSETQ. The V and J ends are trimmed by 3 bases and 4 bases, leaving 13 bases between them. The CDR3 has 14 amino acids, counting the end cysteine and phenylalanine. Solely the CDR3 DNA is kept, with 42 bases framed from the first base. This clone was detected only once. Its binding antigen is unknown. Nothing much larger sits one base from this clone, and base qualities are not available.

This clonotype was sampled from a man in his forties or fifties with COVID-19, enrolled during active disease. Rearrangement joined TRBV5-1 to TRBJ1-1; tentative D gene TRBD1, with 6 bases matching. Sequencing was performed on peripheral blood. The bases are TGCGCCAGCAGCTCCTACGGGGGGCTCACTGAAGCTTTCTTT. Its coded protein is CASSSYGGLTEAFF.